One and the same sample provided the 19 T cell receptor beta chains below, sequenced in a study of T cells in Graves' hyperthyroidism and ophthalmopathy. Amplification yielded TCR beta CDR3 regions, with RNA transcripts as the source. First-round RT-PCR of the TCR CDR3 relied on the HTBI primer set. TCRdb used MiXCR to reprocess the multiplex PCR reads, holding one entry per CDR3 protein. The profile shows 500,000 to 600,000 distinct CDR3 sequences, about 20% of them singletons. Input material: blood. The receptors shown here come from a middle-aged man with Graves' ophthalmopathy.

V and J are TRBV10-3 and TRBJ1-1, with a tentative D call TRBD1 (5 bases). This CDR3 comprises 12 residues. The germline gives CDR1 ENHRY, CDR2 SYGVKD. V lost 6 bases to trimming and J lost 5 bases, with 10 bases between them. CDR3 amino acids: CAIRGPWTEAFF. The CDR3 DNA reads as TGTGCCATCAGGGGACCTTGGACTGAAGCTTTCTTT.

The rearrangement joins TRBV12-3 or TRBV12-4 to TRBJ2-5; D may be TRBD2 (6 bases). The CDR3 runs to 14 residues. V was cut by 4 bases and J by 1 base, with 10 bases left in between. CDR3 DNA sequence: TGTGCCAGCAGTTACCCCGGGAGCCAAGAGACCCAGTACTTC. Its translation is CASSYPGSQETQYF.

This clonotype was counted between two and nine times. Relative to the germline gene, one junction end is altered; a read error may explain this. V usage is TRBV20-1 and J usage is TRBJ2-1; 8 bases agree with TRBD2. The V gene's germline CDR1 is DFQATT and CDR2 SNEGSKA (reference sequence). The CDR3 totals 15 residues. The CDR3 coding sequence is TGCAGTGCAAGAGGGGCTAGCGGGCACGCCAATGAGCAGTTCTTC. It specifies CSARGASGHANEQFF.

Remarks on this clonotype: A much larger clonotype is one base distant, so this may be a read error. The gene calls are TRBV11-1 and TRBJ2-1; TRBD2 aligns across 9 bases. Losses at the gene ends were 6 bases for V and 9 bases for J; bases not matched to a gene: 6. CDR1 and CDR2 from the germline V gene are SGHAT and FQDESV (reference sequence). The CDR3 sequence is 13 residues long. The CDR3 reads CASRIAGVGEQFF. The CDR3, as DNA: TGTGCCAGCAGAATAGCGGGAGTGGGTGAGCAGTTCTTC.

The chain couples TRBV12-5 to TRBJ2-2; D gene ambiguous. V shed 0 bases and J shed 8 bases, with 22 bases lying between them. The CDR3 has 18 amino acids. Germline values: CDR1 LGHNT, CDR2 FRNRAP. The CDR3 coding sequence is TGTGCTAGTGGTTTGGTACTTCGAGTAGGCTTCCTTGGGGGGGAGCTGTTTTTT. This encodes CASGLVLRVGFLGGELFF.

This clonotype was observed a handful of times. J is TRBJ2-3 and V is TRBV6-1; TRBD1 matches 10 bases. CDR1 is MNHNS, CDR2 SASEGT, per germline. The V segment lost 7 bases and the J segment 2 bases; nucleotides outside the gene matches: 6. The CDR3 spans 15 residues. CDR3 in DNA: TGTGCCAGCAACGCCGGGACAGGGGCCACAGATACGCAGTATTTT. It is translated as CASNAGTGATDTQYF.

V is TRBV9 and J is TRBJ1-1, with D possibly matching TRBD1 (6 bases). The CDR3 covers 15 residues. V lost 4 bases, J lost 1 base, and 14 bases lay in between. Germline V gene data show CDR1 as SGDLS and CDR2 as YYNGEE. CDR3: CASSPEDRKNTEAFF. The CDR3 DNA reads TGTGCCAGCAGCCCCGAGGACAGAAAGAACACTGAAGCTTTCTTT.

This clonotype was found a few times. J is TRBJ2-1 and V is TRBV7-3; 8 bases are a match to TRBD2. CDR1 is SGHTA and CDR2 is FQGTGA in the germline V gene. This CDR3 spans 14 amino acids. V shed 1 base, J shed 8 bases, and the junction held 4 bases outside the gene matches. The CDR3 here is CASSLRTSKDEQFF. The CDR3 DNA reads TGTGCCAGCAGCTTAAGGACTAGCAAGGATGAGCAGTTCTTC. Drawing the rest from reference TRBV7-3 and TRBJ2-1, the complete variable domain is GAGVSQTPSNKVTEKGKYVELRCDPISGHTALYWYRQSLGQGPEFLIYFQGTGAADDSGLPNDRFFAVRPEGSVSTLKIQRTERGDSAVYLCASSLRTSKDEQFFGPGTRLTVL.

This chain joins TRBV7-9 and TRBJ2-3, with D possibly TRBD1 on 5 matching bases. The CDR3 covers 11 residues. The germline V gene encodes CDR1 SEHNR and CDR2 FQNEAQ (reference sequence). The chain's CDR3 is CAITRQDTQYF. CDR3 DNA: TGTGCAATAACCCGACAGGATACGCAGTATTTT. Variable domain in full (rest from reference TRBV7-9 and TRBJ2-3): DTGVSQNPRHKITKRGQNVTFRCDPISEHNRLYWYRQTLGQGPEFLTYFQNEAQLEKSRLLSDRFSAERPKGSFSTLEIQRTEQGDSAMYLCAITRQDTQYFGPGTRLTVL.

This clonotype was counted a single time. The chain carries TRBV19 and TRBJ2-7; 7 nucleotides align to TRBD2. From germline, CDR1 is LNHDA and CDR2 SQIVND (reference sequence). The CDR3 sequence is 15 residues long. The J segment lost 7 bases and the V segment lost 5 bases, leaving 14 bases of the junction unmatched. This CDR3 reads CASSLTGGSAKEQYF. The DNA of the CDR3 is TGTGCCAGTAGTCTCACCGGGGGGTCAGCGAAAGAGCAGTACTTC.

This clonotype showed up many times. The chain combines TRBV5-1 with TRBJ1-1, with D unresolved. The CDR3 has 14 residues. The V gene's germline CDR1 is SGHRS and CDR2 YFSETQ. The V and J ends lost 6 bases and 0 bases respectively, with 12 bases between them. For the CDR3, the DNA is TGCGCCAGCAATTCAGGCCTCCTGAACACTGAAGCTTTCTTT. Translated: CASNSGLLNTEAFF. Filled out from reference TRBV5-1 and TRBJ1-1, the complete variable domain reads KAGVTQTPRYLIKTRGQQVTLSCSPISGHRSVSWYQQTPGQGLQFLFEYFSETQRNKGNFPGRFSGRQFSNSRSEMNVSTLELGDSALYLCASNSGLLNTEAFFGQGTRLTVV.

V is TRBV20-1 and J is TRBJ1-1; maybe TRBD1 (5 bases). The V and J ends lost 0 bases and 1 base respectively, with 9 bases between them. This CDR3 contains 14 residues. Germline V CDR1 and CDR2: DFQATT, SNEGSKA (reference sequence). DNA of the CDR3: TGCAGTGCTAGAGATCTTGGGGCGAACACTGAAGCTTTCTTT. Its translation: CSARDLGANTEAFF.

This clonotype has a handful of counts. The chain employs TRBV30 and TRBJ2-3; 8 bases align to TRBD2. The CDR3 has 13 residues. V gave up 5 bases and J gave up 0 bases; unmatched junction bases: 1. In germline, CDR1 is GTSNPN, CDR2 SVGIG (reference sequence). CDR3 in amino acids: CAWAGGSTDTQYF. In DNA, the CDR3 is TGTGCCTGGGCGGGGGGAAGCACAGATACGCAGTATTTT.

V and J are TRBV25-1 and TRBJ1-2; 11 positions agree with TRBD1. Germline trimming cut 7 bases from V and 1 base from J; bases unmatched to any gene: 2. Per the germline V gene, CDR1 is MGHDK and CDR2 is SYGVNS. This CDR3 comprises 14 residues. CDR3 region: CASKGQGVNYGYTF. CDR3 DNA: TGTGCCAGCAAGGGACAGGGGGTTAACTATGGCTACACCTTC.

This clonotype was picked up many times. The chain uses TRBV11-2 and TRBJ2-7; 10 bases agree with TRBD2. CDR3 length: 15 amino acids. Germline V gene data show CDR1 as SGHAT and CDR2 as FQNNGV. V lost 4 bases, J lost 4 bases, and 7 bases stayed unmatched. The CDR3 here is CASSSPLAGVYEQYF. CDR3 sequence (DNA): TGTGCCAGCAGCTCCCCCCTAGCGGGGGTGTACGAGCAGTACTTC.

As concerns this clonotype: A read error may account for a junction end that differs from germline. The chain recombines TRBV5-4 with TRBJ2-2, with D perhaps TRBD1 or TRBD2 (5 bases each). The CDR3 runs 16 residues. Germline V gives CDR1 SGHNT, CDR2 YYREEE (reference sequence). The CDR3 is CASSSWPGPNTEELFF. CDR3 nucleotides: TGTGCCAGCAGCTCCTGGCCGGGACCGAACACCGAGGAGCTGTTTTTT.

This sequence joins TRBV7-8 and TRBJ2-2, with D possibly matching TRBD2 (6 bases). CDR3 size: 15 residues. The germline V gene encodes CDR1 SGHVS and CDR2 FQNEAQ. V lost 1 base to trimming and J lost 7 bases, with 13 bases between them. The CDR3 DNA reads as TGTGCCAGCAGCTTAGTTCTGACAGCGGGCGGGGAGCTGTTTTTT. It yields the protein CASSLVLTAGGELFF.

The rearrangement uses TRBV28 and TRBJ2-7, with D possibly called TRBD1 or TRBD2 (5 bases each). CDR3 length: 16 amino acids. The germline V and J ends were trimmed by 3 bases and 0 bases, with 15 bases remaining between them. Germline lookup yields CDR1 MDHEN and CDR2 SYDVKM. The CDR3 DNA follows: TGTGCCAGCAGTTTTCGCTCGGGACGGAGCTCCTACGAGCAGTACTTC. Protein product: CASSFRSGRSSYEQYF.

The CDR3 DNA sequence: TGTGCCAGCAGCCTCGGGACTAGCCAACAGCAGTTCTTC. The encoded protein is CASSLGTSQQQFF. V and J are TRBV9 and TRBJ2-1, with TRBD2 identical over 9 bases. Looked up from germline, CDR1 is SGDLS and CDR2 is YYNGEE. The trim removed 4 bases at V and 11 bases at J, leaving 7 bases unmatched. The CDR3 length is 13 residues. The whole variable domain, filled in from reference TRBV9 and TRBJ2-1, reads DSGVTQTPKHLITATGQRVTLRCSPRSGDLSVYWYQQSLDQGLQFLIQYYNGEERAKGNILERFSAQQFPDLHSELNLSSLELGDSALYFCASSLGTSQQQFFGPGTRLTVL.